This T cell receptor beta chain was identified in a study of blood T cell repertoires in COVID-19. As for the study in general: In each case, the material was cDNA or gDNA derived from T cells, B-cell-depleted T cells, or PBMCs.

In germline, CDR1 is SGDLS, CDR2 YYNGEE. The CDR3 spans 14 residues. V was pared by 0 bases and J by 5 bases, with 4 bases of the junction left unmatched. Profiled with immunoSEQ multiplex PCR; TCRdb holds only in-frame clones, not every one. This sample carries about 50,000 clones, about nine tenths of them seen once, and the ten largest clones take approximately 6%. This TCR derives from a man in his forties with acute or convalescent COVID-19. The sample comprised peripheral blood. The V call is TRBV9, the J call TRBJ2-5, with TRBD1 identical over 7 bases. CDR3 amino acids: CASSVGQGRETQYF. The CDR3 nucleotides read TGTGCCAGCAGCGTAGGACAGGGACGCGAGACCCAGTACTTC.